This is a list of T cell receptor beta chains from one sample in a study of PD-L1 blockade in urothelial cancer. Some clones are missing from TCRdb's copy, which holds only in-frame ones; the method was immunoSEQ multiplex PCR. The repertoire consists of 45,000 to 60,000 clones, with roughly 87% occurring once and the leading ten covering approximately 7.6%. The sequences come from PBMCs, collected around atezolizumab (anti-PD-L1) treatment. The receptors were sampled from a man aged 55 to 69 with urothelial cancer. CDR3s leave out the opening cysteine and the closing phenylalanine or tryptophan.

j_call: TRBJ2-3; v_call: TRBV27; cdr3_aa: ASSWQGFTDTQY
j_call: TRBJ1-6; v_call: TRBV10-1; cdr3_aa: ASSIGQGANSPLH
j_call: TRBJ2-2; v_call: TRBV7-2; cdr3_aa: ASIQGWDGELF
j_call: TRBJ2-7; v_call: TRBV7-2; cdr3_aa: ASSLSLAGAFEQY
j_call: TRBJ1-4; v_call: TRBV5-5; cdr3_aa: ASSLQGWREKLF
j_call: TRBJ1-5; v_call: TRBV7-2; cdr3_aa: ASSLSFSQPQH
j_call: TRBJ2-5; v_call: TRBV15; cdr3_aa: ATSRDRGRETQY
j_call: TRBJ2-2; v_call: TRBV11-2; cdr3_aa: ASIIAGANTGELF
j_call: TRBJ1-1; v_call: TRBV11-3; cdr3_aa: ASSLSAGYEAF
j_call: TRBJ2-5; v_call: TRBV7-9; cdr3_aa: ASSPGTSGLETQY
j_call: TRBJ2-2; v_call: TRBV5-5; cdr3_aa: ASSLGATGELF
j_call: TRBJ1-2; v_call: TRBV30; cdr3_aa: AGYGLHYGYT
j_call: TRBJ2-1; v_call: TRBV19; cdr3_aa: ASSGQGGINEQF
j_call: TRBJ2-7; v_call: TRBV18; cdr3_aa: ASSPRGGINEQY
j_call: TRBJ2-2; v_call: TRBV7-3; cdr3_aa: ASSPNRGKSGELF
j_call: TRBJ2-1; v_call: TRBV7-9; cdr3_aa: ASSSPPNSGGAYEQF
j_call: TRBJ2-7; v_call: TRBV27; cdr3_aa: ASNLRGGSYEQY
j_call: TRBJ1-2; v_call: TRBV11-3; cdr3_aa: ASSSTGRWGGYGYT
j_call: TRBJ2-7; v_call: TRBV6-5; cdr3_aa: ASTSVAGGDYEQY
j_call: TRBJ2-7; v_call: TRBV5-6; cdr3_aa: ASSLAGQNYEQY
j_call: TRBJ1-4; v_call: TRBV27; cdr3_aa: ASQDRGLDEKLF
j_call: TRBJ1-5; v_call: TRBV27; cdr3_aa: ASSPLGQSYQPQH
j_call: TRBJ2-3; v_call: TRBV7-8; cdr3_aa: ASSYGTVTDTQY
j_call: TRBJ1-5; v_call: TRBV7-2; cdr3_aa: ASSFSTVTGTRQPQH
j_call: TRBJ1-2; v_call: TRBV11-3; cdr3_aa: ASSLTGGADYGYT
j_call: TRBJ1-1; v_call: TRBV5-1; cdr3_aa: ASSSRQGFSDTEAF
j_call: TRBJ2-1; v_call: TRBV2; cdr3_aa: ASSGGLVAYNEQF
j_call: TRBJ1-1; v_call: TRBV23-1; cdr3_aa: ASSLGGQGDTEAF
j_call: TRBJ1-1; v_call: TRBV5-5; cdr3_aa: ASDAGGVRTEAF
j_call: TRBJ2-2; v_call: TRBV30; cdr3_aa: AWRVGQTLTGELF
j_call: TRBJ2-1; v_call: TRBV4-2; cdr3_aa: ASSQGQGTYNEQF
j_call: TRBJ2-6; v_call: TRBV19; cdr3_aa: ASSRTGTGVGANVLT
j_call: TRBJ1-4; v_call: TRBV5-1; cdr3_aa: ASSPSEGVEKLF
j_call: TRBJ2-5; v_call: TRBV7-2; cdr3_aa: ASSLGTSGGQETQY
j_call: TRBJ2-3; v_call: TRBV18; cdr3_aa: ASSPRPGQSTDTQY
j_call: TRBJ1-5; v_call: TRBV6-1; cdr3_aa: ASSPGQSYQPQH
j_call: TRBJ2-1; v_call: TRBV5-4; cdr3_aa: ASSLELREGNEQF
j_call: TRBJ2-1; v_call: TRBV30; cdr3_aa: AWRSTYRLDNEQF
j_call: TRBJ2-2; v_call: TRBV9; cdr3_aa: ASSVARDPTNTGELF
j_call: TRBJ2-7; v_call: TRBV7-3; cdr3_aa: ASSPGDRATEQY
j_call: TRBJ1-3; v_call: TRBV13; cdr3_aa: ASSLGSGENGNTIY
j_call: TRBJ2-1; v_call: TRBV5-1; cdr3_aa: ASSLGPTWQNEQF